This TCR beta chain was sequenced for a study of T-cell memory formation after mild COVID-19. Study background: TCR clusters were mostly confined to one donor each.

5'RACE with constant-segment primers built TCRalpha and TCRbeta cDNA libraries with UMIs. TCRdb processed the 5' RACE reads anew with MiXCR; each CDR3 protein has one entry. The table includes under 650,000 distinct CDR3 sequences, roughly 18% detected once. The CDR3 totals 11 residues. CDR1 SQVTM and CDR2 ANQGSEA come from the germline V gene. Trimming took 4 bases from V and 7 from J, leaving 8 bases between them. Regarding the study as a whole: Shrinking CD4+ clones were chiefly CM and EM; CD8+ ones were chiefly EMRA. Cross-reactive memory appears to have joined, as suggested by some responding clones showing up in pre-infection memory.

This clonotype was seen a handful of times. Its antigen is not known. The receptor was isolated from an adult woman who had mild COVID-19 (a few samples of this study predate the infection). Cell type and time point are not known. The sequenced sample consisted of PBMCs or a T cell subset sorted from them (not recorded which). The V call is TRBV29-1, the J call TRBJ1-3, with D uncertain. In DNA form, the CDR3 reads TGCAGCGTTGCCCTAGAGAACACCATATATTTT. This gives the protein CSVALENTIYF. Filled out from reference TRBV29-1 and TRBJ1-3, the complete variable domain reads SAVISQKPSRDICQRGTSLTIQCQVDSQVTMMFWYRQQPGQSLTLIATANQGSEATYESGFVIDKFPISRPNLTFSTLTVSNMSPEDSSIYLCSVALENTIYFGEGSWLTVV.